This T cell receptor beta chain appears in the sequencing data of a study of regulatory T cells in long-lasting Graves disease. Time point here: persistent/refractory GD, antithyroid drugs over 5 years with positive TRAb. The TCR library was prepared using RNA isolated from PBMCs. This clonotype was counted many times. Germline CDR1 reads SGDLS; CDR2 reads YYNGEE. Trimming cost V 4 bases and J 7 bases, with 11 bases left between them. This CDR3 has 13 residues. Both iRepertoire HTBI primers and Arm-PCR of CDR3 regions were used to build the TCR beta libraries. MiXCR, applied by TCRdb to the multiplex PCR reads, yields one record per CDR3 protein. The table lists around 460,000 distinct CDR3 sequences, roughly 23% of them singletons.

The TCR sequence derives from a female donor with Graves disease. This specimen was peripheral blood mononuclear cells (PBMCs), taken when the disease was refractory, from a patient treated with antithyroid drugs. This chain joins TRBV9 and TRBJ1-4; the D gene is possibly TRBD1 (5 bases). The CDR3 DNA follows: TGTGCCAGCAGCCCTTCTCAGGGTGAAAAACTGTTTTTT. It is translated as CASSPSQGEKLFF. Combining the CDR3 with reference TRBV9 and TRBJ1-4 gives the whole variable domain DSGVTQTPKHLITATGQRVTLRCSPRSGDLSVYWYQQSLDQGLQFLIQYYNGEERAKGNILERFSAQQFPDLHSELNLSSLELGDSALYFCASSPSQGEKLFFGSGTQLSVL.